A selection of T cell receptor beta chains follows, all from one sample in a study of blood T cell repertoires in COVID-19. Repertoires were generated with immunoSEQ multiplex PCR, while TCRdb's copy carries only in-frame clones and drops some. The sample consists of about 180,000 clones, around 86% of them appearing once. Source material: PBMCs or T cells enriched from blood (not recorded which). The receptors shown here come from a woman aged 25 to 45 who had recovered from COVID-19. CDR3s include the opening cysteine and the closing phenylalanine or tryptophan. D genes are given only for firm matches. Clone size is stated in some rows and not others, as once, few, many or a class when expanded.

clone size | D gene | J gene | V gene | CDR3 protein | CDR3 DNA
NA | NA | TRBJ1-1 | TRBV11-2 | CASSLVFRGLKSEAFF | TGTGCCAGCAGCTTAGTATTTAGGGGTTTGAAGTCTGAAGCTTTCTTT
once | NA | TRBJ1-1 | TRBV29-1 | CSVLAGTEAFF | TGCAGCGTTCTTGCGGGCACTGAAGCTTTCTTT
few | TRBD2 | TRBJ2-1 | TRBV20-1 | CSASPSGISSYNEQFF | TGCAGTGCTAGTCCTAGCGGGATAAGCTCCTACAATGAGCAGTTCTTC
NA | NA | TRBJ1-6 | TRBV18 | CASSPYAEPNNSPLHF | TGTGCCAGCTCACCATATGCAGAACCGAATAATTCACCCCTCCACTTT
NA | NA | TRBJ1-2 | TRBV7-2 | CASSFGYGYTF | TGTGCCAGCAGCTTCGGCTATGGCTACACCTTC
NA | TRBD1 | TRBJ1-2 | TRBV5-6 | CASSLAGRGQGARGYTF | TGTGCCAGCAGCTTGGCCGGTCGGGGACAGGGGGCGCGCGGCTACACCTTC
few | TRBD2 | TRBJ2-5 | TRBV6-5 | CASSTGLASRETQYF | TGTGCCAGCAGTACAGGACTAGCGTCCCGAGAGACCCAGTACTTC
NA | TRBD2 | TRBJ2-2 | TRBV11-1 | CASSFSGTDTGELFF | TGTGCCAGCAGCTTTAGCGGGACGGACACCGGGGAGCTGTTTTTT
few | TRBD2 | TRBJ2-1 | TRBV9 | CASSSGTTRYRSAYNEQFF | TGTGCCAGCAGCTCGGGGACTACCCGCTACCGGAGTGCCTACAATGAGCAGTTCTTC
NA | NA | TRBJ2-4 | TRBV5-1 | CASKQVPSNIQYF | TGCGCCAGCAAACAGGTACCATCAAACATTCAGTACTTC
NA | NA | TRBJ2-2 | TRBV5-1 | CASSFTAGNTGELFF | TGCGCCAGCAGCTTTACAGCGGGGAACACCGGGGAGCTGTTTTTT
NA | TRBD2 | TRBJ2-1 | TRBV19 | CASIAGGPRGDEQFF | TGTGCCAGTATTGCGGGAGGGCCCCGCGGGGATGAGCAGTTCTTC
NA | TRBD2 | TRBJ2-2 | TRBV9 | CASSVVAGVRTGELFF | TGTGCCAGCAGCGTAGTAGCGGGAGTTCGAACCGGGGAGCTGTTTTTT
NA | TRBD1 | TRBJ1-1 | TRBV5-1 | CASSLGTGGTEAFF | TGCGCCAGCAGCCTAGGGACAGGGGGCACTGAAGCTTTCTTT
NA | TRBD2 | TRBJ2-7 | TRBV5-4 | CASSLVAGVREQYF | TGTGCCAGCAGCTTGGTAGCGGGAGTGCGGGAGCAGTACTTC
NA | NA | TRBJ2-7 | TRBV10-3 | CAISDRDSGLSPREQYF | TGTGCCATCAGTGATCGGGATAGCGGACTATCTCCTAGGGAGCAGTACTTC